The source of this T cell receptor beta chain is a study of human T cells and chemical hapten exposure. At the level of the study: Diphenylcyclopropenone, dosed weekly to the scalp, was given to patients throughout the roughly 25-week study. Application of 0.01% DPC to the upper back was done by patch test, with a reading at 6 days.

TCRdb processed the RACE reads anew with MiXCR; each CDR3 protein has one entry. The top ten hold 1.6% of the sample, which has about 80,000 distinct CDR3 sequences, more than 9% seen once. A few counts support this clonotype. As for time point: patch test 2, 6 weeks after DPC sensitization. Sample treatment: therapeutic diphenylcyclopropenone sensitization with weekly scalp DPC. This TCR was sampled from a man aged 18 to 29 with alopecia areata. Some clones in this sample may be carry-over from other donors' samples. The starting material was whole blood, obtained in connection with sensitization to the hapten diphenylcyclopropenone (DPC).

CDR3 sequence (DNA): TGTGCCAGCAGCTTGCGGATGCTGGTGGGACGGACAGATAACTATGGCTACACCTTC. Residues: CASSLRMLVGRTDNYGYTF. The gene calls are TRBV5-8 and TRBJ1-2, with D maybe TRBD1 (6 bases). Deletions cut 1 base from V and 1 base from J, with 23 bases between. CDR1 and CDR2 (germline): SGHTS, YDEGEE. The CDR3 contains 19 residues.